The 26 T cell receptor beta chains presented below share a single source sample, sequenced in a study of T cell clonality in common variable immunodeficiency. For these receptors, no antigen is known. The data were produced by immunoSEQ multiplex PCR, yet TCRdb's version contains in-frame clones alone and is incomplete. The sample yields tens of thousands of clones, without any singletons. Study observations and caveats: In common variable immunodeficiency, TCR beta chains reportedly carried fewer deletions and N-nucleotide insertions.

The material sequenced was peripheral blood mononuclear cells. These receptors all come from a human donor with common variable immunodeficiency.

This clone was picked up a small number of times. The CDR3 extends 3 residues past the end of the read, so its final part is completed from the germline J gene. The chain links TRBV7-6 to TRBJ2-7; 8 bases agree with TRBD2. Germline values: CDR1 SGHVS, CDR2 FNYEAQ. The CDR3 length is 16 residues. J lost 3 bases, V lost 1 base, and 8 bases had no gene match. The covered CDR3 bases are TGTGCCAGCAGCTTAGGTGGTAGCGGGGCGGGCTACGAG. As protein: CASSLGGSGAGYE. The whole CDR3 protein reads CASSLGGSGAGYEQYF.

There are many counts of this clone. The CDR3 is cut off 3 residues early in the read; its end comes from the germline J gene. The chain combines TRBV5-8 with TRBJ2-5; TRBD1 matches 7 bases. From germline, CDR1 is SGHTS and CDR2 YDEGEE. The CDR3 spans 14 residues. V lost 5 bases, J lost 5 bases, and 9 bases stayed unmatched. The chain's CDR3 is CASSRQGARETQYF. The DNA read from the CDR3 is TGTGCCAGCAGTCGACAGGGAGCGAGGGAGACC.

In the case of this clone: The sequenced fragment ends 3 residues before the CDR3 boundary, so the rest is inferred from the germline J gene. The J gene is TRBJ2-1, the V gene TRBV20-1, with 9 nucleotides matching TRBD2. The V gene end was trimmed by 8 bases and the J gene end by 5 bases; junction bases not matched to a gene: 7. The CDR3 is made up of 13 amino acids. Per the germline V gene, CDR1 is DFQATT and CDR2 is SNEGSKA (reference sequence). Here the CDR3 reads CSITAGGNNEQFF. The DNA read from the CDR3 is TGCAGTATAACAGCGGGAGGAAACAATGAG.

Remarks on this clone: The read falls 3 residues short of the CDR3 end, and the missing part is taken from the germline J gene. The chain joins TRBV7-9 to TRBJ1-1; a weak D match, TRBD1 (6 bases). From germline, CDR1 is SEHNR and CDR2 FQNEAQ (reference sequence). CDR3 length: 14 amino acids. CDR3 sequence: CASSSFRQDREAFF. Incomplete CDR3 DNA: TGTGCCAGCAGCTCGTTCCGACAGGACCGAGAA.

This clone was recorded a few times. The DNA ends 3 residues before the CDR3 does, and the rest of the CDR3 is filled in from the germline J gene. V is TRBV20-1 and J is TRBJ2-7, with a possible D match to TRBD2 (6 bases). The CDR3 has 14 residues. Germline V gene sequence: CDR1 DFQATT, CDR2 SNEGSKA (reference sequence). V was shortened by 4 bases and J by 4 bases, with 17 bases between the two germline ends. The sequenced CDR3 bases are TGCAGTGCTACCTCCGGGACTGCCCCATACGAG. It yields the protein CSATSGTAPYE. The full CDR3 protein reads CSATSGTAPYEQYF.

This clone came up a few times. The CDR3 end falls 3 residues outside the read, so it is completed with the germline J gene. The V and J genes are TRBV20-1 and TRBJ1-5, with TRBD1 matching over 11 bases. Germline V gene data show CDR1 as DFQATT and CDR2 as SNEGSKA (reference sequence). This CDR3 comprises 16 residues. Losses at the gene ends were 0 bases for V and 7 bases for J; bases not matched to a gene: 8. The part of the CDR3 DNA that was read is TGCAGTGCTAGAGATCTTGGACAGGGGGCTCGGCAGCCC. Translating it yields CSARDLGQGARQP. The entire CDR3 is CSARDLGQGARQPQHF.

There are many counts of this clone. The read stops 3 residues short of the end of the CDR3; the missing end is completed from the germline J gene. This chain uses TRBV2 with TRBJ2-1; the match to TRBD2 covers 11 bases. The CDR3 is made up of 15 amino acids. V shed 8 bases, J shed 6 bases, and the junction held 9 bases outside the gene matches. Germline V gives CDR1 SNHLY, CDR2 FYNNEI. The CDR3 bases that were read are TGTGCCAGCGCAACCGGGACTAGCGGTATCAATGAG. Protein sequence: CASATGTSGINE. Given in full, the CDR3 is CASATGTSGINEQFF.

In this sample, this clone is medium-sized. The CDR3 extends 3 residues past the end of the read, so its final part is completed from the germline J gene. V is TRBV10-3 and J is TRBJ1-1; unclear D gene. V was pared by 3 bases and J by 0 bases, with 8 bases between. This CDR3 spans 14 amino acids. Germline V gene sequence: CDR1 ENHRY, CDR2 SYGVKD. The sequenced part of the CDR3 DNA is TGTGCCATCAGTGATTACAGCTTGAACACTGAA. Protein product: CAISDYSLNTE. The full CDR3 reads CAISDYSLNTEAFF.

This clone was observed at least ten times. From the germline J gene comes the end of the CDR3, since the read stops 3 residues before it. The rearrangement links TRBV20-1 to TRBJ1-2; no reliable D call. The CDR3 is 12 residues long. Germline CDR1 is DFQATT and CDR2 is SNEGSKA (reference sequence). Between the trimmed V and J ends, which lost 3 bases and 1 base, there was a span of 6 bases. CDR3 sequence reads: CSASVSNYGYTF. Partial CDR3 DNA: TGCAGTGCTAGTGTCAGTAACTATGGC.

This clone was seen many times. Sequencing ends 3 residues short of the CDR3 end; the germline J gene provides the rest. The chain combines TRBV5-6 with TRBJ2-2; TRBD1 matches at 8 bases. This CDR3 region has 15 residues. Germline CDR1 SGHDT, CDR2 YYEEEE. V shed 5 bases, J shed 3 bases, and the junction held 6 bases outside the gene matches. The CDR3 here is CASRTRTGHTGELFF. The sequenced CDR3 bases are TGTGCCAGCAGGACTAGGACAGGGCACACCGGGGAG.

This clone has only a few counts. The read ends 3 residues shy of where the CDR3 ends; the end is completed using the germline J gene. The V and J genes are TRBV7-9 and TRBJ1-1, with D perhaps TRBD1 (5 bases). This CDR3 region has 14 residues. The germline CDR1 and CDR2 sequences are SEHNR and FQNEAQ (reference sequence). V dropped 2 bases and J dropped 7 bases, with 14 bases sitting between them. This CDR3 is CASSLQRVGGEAFF. CDR3 DNA (partial): TGTGCCAGCAGCTTACAGCGGGTTGGGGGTGAA.

In this sample, this clone turned up a few times. The CDR3 extends 3 residues past the end of the read, so its final part is completed from the germline J gene. The chain uses TRBV19 and TRBJ2-1; 10 bases fit TRBD2. The V segment lost 9 bases and the J segment 4 bases; nucleotides outside the gene matches: 9. CDR3 size: 15 residues. The germline V gene encodes CDR1 LNHDA and CDR2 SQIVND (reference sequence). CDR3 DNA (partial): TGTGCCAGCTCTACCCGACTAGCGGGTTACAATGAG. Its translation is CASSTRLAGYNE. The full CDR3 protein reads CASSTRLAGYNEQFF.

This clone has at least ten counts. The CDR3 end is not reached by the read, which stops 3 residues before it; the germline J gene fills it in. The chain couples TRBV23-1 to TRBJ1-1; 7 bases agree with TRBD1. TRBV23-1 is recorded as an ORF, its role being uncertain. Germline trimming cut 4 bases from V and 5 bases from J; bases unmatched to any gene: 7. The CDR3 runs to 14 residues. The DNA read from the CDR3 is TGCGCCAGCAGTCGTACAGGGGTCGTGACTGAA. This encodes CASSRTGVVTE. The whole CDR3 sequence reads CASSRTGVVTEAFF.

This clone appeared a few times. Read sequence stops 3 residues before the CDR3 end, and the germline J gene provides the missing end. The V and J genes are TRBV5-8 and TRBJ1-1; no definite D call. CDR1 and CDR2 from the germline V gene are SGHTS and YDEGEE. The CDR3 consists of 14 residues. V lost 4 bases, J lost 1 base, and 11 bases lay in between. CDR3 sequence: CASSIRRANTEAFF. The DNA read from the CDR3 is TGTGCCAGCAGCATTAGGAGGGCGAACACTGAA.

This clone showed up just a few times. The DNA ends 3 residues before the CDR3 does, and the rest of the CDR3 is filled in from the germline J gene. The chain has TRBV7-2 and TRBJ2-7; no clear D. Trimming stripped 5 bases from V and 0 bases from J, with 8 bases between. CDR3 length equals 13 residues. Germline V CDR1 and CDR2: SGHTA, FQGNSA. Incomplete CDR3 DNA: TGTGCCAGCAGCCCCCTAAGCTCCTACGAG. Its protein is CASSPLSSYE. The full CDR3 sequence reads CASSPLSSYEQYF.

Many counts were recorded for this clone. This CDR3 reads CASSKTSGRQETQYF. The covered CDR3 bases are TGTGCCAGCAGCAAGACTAGCGGGAGACAAGAGACC. V is TRBV7-9 and J is TRBJ2-5, with TRBD2 identical over 12 bases. The sequence runs out 3 residues before the end of the CDR3; the remainder is reconstructed from the germline J gene. The V segment lost 5 bases and the J segment 2 bases; nucleotides outside the gene matches: 3. This CDR3 contains 15 residues. The germline V gene encodes CDR1 SEHNR and CDR2 FQNEAQ (reference sequence).

This clone was found many times. The CDR3 goes on 3 residues after the read ends, and that part is filled in from the germline J gene. The gene calls are TRBV20-1 and TRBJ2-7; 8 bases match TRBD1. CDR1 is DFQATT, CDR2 SNEGSKA, per germline (reference sequence). The CDR3 sequence is 12 residues long. V gave up 7 bases and J gave up 4 bases; unmatched junction bases: 6. CDR3 DNA, as far as it was read: TGCAGTGTCTCAGGGGGCCAGTACGAG. As protein: CSVSGGQYE. The full CDR3 reads CSVSGGQYEQYF.

This clone was seen at least ten times. The read finishes 3 residues shy of the CDR3 end, and the germline J gene is used to complete it. The chain employs TRBV20-1 and TRBJ2-4; D may be TRBD1 (5 bases). This CDR3 contains 13 residues. Germline V CDR1 and CDR2: DFQATT, SNEGSKA (reference sequence). V lost 6 bases and J 3 bases, leaving 12 bases between the germline ends. CDR3 sequence reads: CSALDRGKNIQYF. Partial CDR3 DNA: TGCAGTGCCCTAGACAGAGGCAAAAACATT.

This clone was observed a handful of times. The CDR3 DNA, read in part, is TGTGCCAGCAGCCAGGGGTTTGGCACTGAA. Its protein is CASSQGFGTE. The whole CDR3 is CASSQGFGTEAFF. This chain links TRBV7-9 with TRBJ1-1; tentative D call: TRBD1 (6 bases). Sequencing ends 3 residues short of the CDR3 end; the germline J gene provides the rest. The germline CDR1 and CDR2 sequences are SEHNR and FQNEAQ (reference sequence). Trimming left V 5 bases short and J 4 bases short, with 11 bases between. The CDR3 length is 13 residues.

This clone appeared many times. Read coverage stops 3 residues before the CDR3 terminus; the germline J gene supplies the remainder. The V call is TRBV20-1, the J call TRBJ2-7; tentative D call: TRBD2 (5 bases). The CDR3 spans 15 residues. CDR1 and CDR2 from the germline V gene are DFQATT and SNEGSKA (reference sequence). The V and J ends lost 0 bases and 4 bases respectively, with 16 bases between them. CDR3 region: CSAREEISGWYEQYF. CDR3 DNA (partial): TGCAGTGCTAGAGAAGAGATCAGCGGATGGTACGAG.

This clone was detected a few times. The CDR3 end falls 3 residues outside the read, so it is completed with the germline J gene. The chain carries TRBV5-1 and TRBJ1-1, with 7 positions matching TRBD1. Germline-derived CDR1 and CDR2 are SGHRS and YFSETQ. V shed 0 bases, J shed 4 bases, and the junction held 6 bases outside the gene matches. This CDR3 contains 15 residues. CDR3 protein: CASSLVGQGGTEAFF. The sequenced part of the CDR3 DNA is TGCGCCAGCAGCTTGGTGGGTCAGGGGGGCACTGAA.

This clone has a count of ten or more. The read comes to an end 3 residues before the CDR3 does, leaving the germline J gene to fill in the end. The chain is built from TRBV2 and TRBJ2-2; no firm D call. V lost 2 bases and J 5 bases, leaving 21 bases between the germline ends. Germline loops: CDR1 SNHLY, CDR2 FYNNEI. The CDR3 contains 18 residues. The sequenced CDR3 bases are TGTGCCAGCAGTGAAAACAATTTTCCCCGTACCAGGACCGGGGAG. Its translation: CASSENNFPRTRTGE. The CDR3 in full is CASSENNFPRTRTGELFF. The full variable domain, in which reference TRBV2 and TRBJ2-2 provide the parts outside the CDR3, is EPEVTQTPSHQVTQMGQEVILRCVPISNHLYFYWYRQILGQKVEFLVSFYNNEISEKSEIFDDQFSVERPDGSNFTLKIRSTKLEDSAMYFCASSENNFPRTRTGELFFGEGSRLTVL.

A remark on this clone: The read gets to within 3 residues of the CDR3 end, and the germline J gene fills in the rest. The chain links TRBV23-1 to TRBJ2-4; a possible D gene is TRBD2 (5 bases). TRBV23-1 is an ORF for which the function is uncertain. Trimming stripped 4 bases from V and 7 bases from J, with 17 bases between. The CDR3 totals 15 residues. CDR3 bases read: TGCGCCAGCAGTCCCCGCGGGTACCCTGGGAACATT. Protein product: CASSPRGYPGNI. The entire CDR3 sequence reads CASSPRGYPGNIQYF.

In this sample, this clone turned up many times. The DNA ends 3 residues before the CDR3 does, and the rest of the CDR3 is filled in from the germline J gene. The rearrangement links TRBV2 to TRBJ2-1; TRBD2 agrees at 8 bases. CDR1 is SNHLY, CDR2 FYNNEI, per germline. V was clipped by 0 bases and J by 8 bases; unmatched bases: 6. The CDR3 covers 15 residues. CDR3 DNA, as far as it was read: TGTGCCAGCAGTGAAGCAAGGCGGGAGGTCGATGAG. Its translation: CASSEARREVDE. From start to end, the CDR3 is CASSEARREVDEQFF.

This clone was observed at least ten times. The CDR3 goes on 3 residues after the read ends, and that part is filled in from the germline J gene. The chain carries TRBV19 and TRBJ1-1; no clear D. In germline, CDR1 is LNHDA, CDR2 SQIVND (reference sequence). Deletions cut 1 base from V and 0 bases from J, with 6 bases between. The CDR3 extends over 14 amino acids. The CDR3 DNA, read in part, is TGTGCCAGTAGTATAGTACAGATGAACACTGAA. Residues: CASSIVQMNTE. The whole CDR3 reads CASSIVQMNTEAFF.

For this clone: The observed sequence ends 3 residues before the CDR3 terminus, with the missing tail filled in from the germline J gene. The chain links TRBV5-1 to TRBJ2-3; 7 positions agree with TRBD2. There are 17 residues in the CDR3. V gave up 0 bases and J gave up 0 bases; unmatched junction bases: 7. Germline V gives CDR1 SGHRS, CDR2 YFSETQ. This CDR3 is CASSLVPSGSSTDTQYF. Incomplete CDR3 DNA: TGCGCCAGCAGCTTGGTTCCTAGCGGCTCTAGCACAGATACG.